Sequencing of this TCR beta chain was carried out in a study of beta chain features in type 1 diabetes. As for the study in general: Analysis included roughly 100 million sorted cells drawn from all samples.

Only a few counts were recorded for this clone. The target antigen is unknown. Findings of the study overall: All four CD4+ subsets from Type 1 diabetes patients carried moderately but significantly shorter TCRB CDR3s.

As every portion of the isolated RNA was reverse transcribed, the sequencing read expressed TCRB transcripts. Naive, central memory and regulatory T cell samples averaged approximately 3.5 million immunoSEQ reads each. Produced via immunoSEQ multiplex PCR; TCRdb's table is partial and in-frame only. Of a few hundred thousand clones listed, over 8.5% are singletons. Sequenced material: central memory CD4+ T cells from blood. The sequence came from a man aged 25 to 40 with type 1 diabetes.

CDR3 DNA sequence: TGTGCCAGCAGCCCGCGAGCTAGCGGGAGCTCCTACAATGAGCAGTTCTTC. Translating it yields CASSPRASGSSYNEQFF. The chain combines TRBV7-9 with TRBJ2-1, with 10 bases matching TRBD2. Germline lookup yields CDR1 SEHNR and CDR2 FQNEAQ (reference sequence). The trim removed 5 bases at V and 0 bases at J, leaving 7 bases unmatched. The CDR3 has 17 residues.